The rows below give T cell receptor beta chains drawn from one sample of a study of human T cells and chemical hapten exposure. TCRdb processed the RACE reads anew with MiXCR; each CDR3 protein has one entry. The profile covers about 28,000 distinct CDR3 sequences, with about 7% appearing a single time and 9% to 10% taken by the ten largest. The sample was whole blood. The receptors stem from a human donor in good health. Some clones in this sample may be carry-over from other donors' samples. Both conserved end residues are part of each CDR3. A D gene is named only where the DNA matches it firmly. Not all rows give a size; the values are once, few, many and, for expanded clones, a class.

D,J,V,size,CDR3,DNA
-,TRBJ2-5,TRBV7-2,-,CASRLEGETQYF,TGTGCCAGCAGACTCGAGGGAGAGACCCAGTACTTC
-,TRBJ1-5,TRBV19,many,CASRRRTSSDNQPQHF,TGTGCCAGTAGGAGAAGGACATCCTCCGATAATCAGCCCCAGCATTTT
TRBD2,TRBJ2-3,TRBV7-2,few,CASSLGLAYTDTQYF,TGTGCCAGCAGCTTAGGACTAGCGTACACAGATACGCAGTATTTT
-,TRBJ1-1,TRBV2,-,CASNSGENTEAFF,TGTGCCAGCAATTCAGGGGAGAACACTGAAGCTTTCTTT
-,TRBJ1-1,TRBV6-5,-,CASSYRQSDTEAFF,TGTGCCAGCAGTTACAGACAGTCCGACACTGAAGCTTTCTTT
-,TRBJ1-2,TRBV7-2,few,CASSSQVTDGDTF,TGTGCCAGCAGCTCACAGGTTACGGATGGCGACACCTTC
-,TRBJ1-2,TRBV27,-,CASSLFSGGGYGYTF,TGTGCCAGCAGTTTATTTTCCGGGGGAGGGTATGGCTACACCTTC
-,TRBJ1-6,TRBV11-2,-,CASSLDTADRSPLHF,TGTGCCAGCAGCTTAGATACGGCAGATCGCTCACCCCTCCACTTT
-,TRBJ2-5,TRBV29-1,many,CSVVPTEAQYF,TGCAGCGTCGTTCCGACGGAAGCCCAGTACTTC
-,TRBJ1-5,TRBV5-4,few,CASSLGQNQPQHF,TGTGCCAGCAGCTTGGGACAGAATCAGCCCCAGCATTTT
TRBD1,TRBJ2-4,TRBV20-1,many,CSARLPFTGGAGNIQYF,TGCAGTGCTAGATTACCATTTACAGGGGGCGCAGGGAACATTCAGTACTTC
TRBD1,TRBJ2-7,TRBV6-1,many,CASSEGDSSYEQYF,TGTGCCAGCAGTGAGGGGGACAGCTCCTACGAGCAGTACTTC
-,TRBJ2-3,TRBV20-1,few,CSAEIAPTSTDTQYF,TGCAGTGCTGAAATAGCCCCAACTAGCACAGATACGCAGTATTTT
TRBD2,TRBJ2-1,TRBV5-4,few,CASSLGPAGGLCYNEQFF,TGTGCCAGCAGCTTGGGCCCAGCGGGAGGTTTGTGCTACAATGAGCAGTTCTTC
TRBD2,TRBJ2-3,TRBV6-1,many,CASSESLAGGTDTQYF,TGTGCCAGCAGTGAATCACTAGCGGGAGGCACAGATACGCAGTATTTT
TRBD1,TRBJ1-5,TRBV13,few,CASSSERQGRGNQPQHF,TGTGCCAGCAGCTCGGAACGACAGGGACGGGGCAATCAGCCCCAGCATTTT
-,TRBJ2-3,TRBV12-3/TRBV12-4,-,CASMGENTQYF,TGTGCCAGCATGGGTGAAAATACGCAGTATTTT
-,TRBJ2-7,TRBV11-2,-,CASSLGAAGYEQYF,TGTGCCAGCAGCTTAGGCGCCGCGGGCTACGAGCAGTACTTC
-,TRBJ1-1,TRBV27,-,CASRTGRENTEAFF,TGTGCCAGCAGAACCGGGCGGGAGAACACTGAAGCTTTCTTT
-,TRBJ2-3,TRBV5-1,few,CASSLSADTQYF,TGCGCCAGCAGCTTGTCCGCGGATACGCAGTATTTT
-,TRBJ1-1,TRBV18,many,CASSPGGDTEAFF,TGTGCCAGCTCACCGGGGGGGGACACTGAAGCTTTCTTT
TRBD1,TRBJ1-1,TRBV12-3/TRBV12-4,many,CASSSSWGWDRGVVTEAFF,TGTGCCAGCAGTTCAAGCTGGGGGTGGGACAGGGGAGTTGTAACTGAAGCTTTCTTT
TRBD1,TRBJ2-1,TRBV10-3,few,CAISEGQAWNEQFF,TGTGCCATCAGTGAGGGACAGGCGTGGAATGAGCAGTTCTTC
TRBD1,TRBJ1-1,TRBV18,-,CASSPMGQSTEAFF,TGTGCCAGCTCACCGATGGGACAGAGCACTGAAGCTTTCTTT
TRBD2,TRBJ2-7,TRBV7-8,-,CASSLAGTSGSYEQYF,TGTGCCAGCAGCTTAGCGGGTACTAGCGGCTCCTACGAGCAGTACTTC
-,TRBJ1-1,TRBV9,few,CASSEGGGTEAFF,TGTGCCAGCAGCGAGGGGGGGGGGACTGAAGCTTTCTTT
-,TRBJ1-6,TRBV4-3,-,CASSQDEVAGNSPLHF,TGCGCCAGCAGCCAAGACGAAGTCGCTGGTAATTCACCCCTCCACTTT
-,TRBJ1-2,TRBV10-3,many,CATTGGLYGYTF,TGTGCCACCACGGGAGGACTGTATGGCTACACCTTC
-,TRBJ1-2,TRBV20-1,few,CSARDKGTASNYGYTF,TGCAGTGCTAGAGATAAAGGGACGGCCTCTAACTATGGCTACACCTTC
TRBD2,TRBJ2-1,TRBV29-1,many,CSVGTSGRISYNEQFF,TGCAGCGTTGGCACTAGCGGGAGGATCTCCTACAATGAGCAGTTCTTC
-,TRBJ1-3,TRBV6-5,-,CATRQMNSGNTIYF,TGTGCCACCAGACAGATGAACTCTGGAAACACCATATATTTT
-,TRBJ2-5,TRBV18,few,CASSPERETQYF,TGTGCCAGCTCACCTGAGAGGGAGACCCAGTACTTC
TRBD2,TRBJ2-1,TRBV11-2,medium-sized,CASSVTSGRYNEQFF,TGTGCCAGCAGCGTTACTAGCGGAAGGTACAATGAGCAGTTCTTC
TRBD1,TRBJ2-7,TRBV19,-,CASSPDGDSSYEQYF,TGTGCCAGTAGTCCAGACGGGGACAGTTCCTACGAGCAGTACTTC
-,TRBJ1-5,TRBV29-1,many,CSVAWQIDQPQHF,TGCAGCGTTGCCTGGCAGATAGATCAGCCCCAGCATTTT
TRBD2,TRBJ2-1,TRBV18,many,CASSPILAGGYEQFF,TGTGCCAGCTCACCTATACTAGCGGGAGGATATGAGCAGTTCTTC
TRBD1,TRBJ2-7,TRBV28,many,CASSRTGIYEQYF,TGTGCCAGCAGCCGGACAGGGATCTACGAGCAGTACTTC
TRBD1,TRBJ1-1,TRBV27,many,CASSLYAQGRMNTEAFF,TGTGCCAGCAGTTTATATGCACAGGGGCGAATGAACACTGAAGCTTTCTTT
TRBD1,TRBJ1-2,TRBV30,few,CAWSVPGQVFLGYTF,TGTGCCTGGAGTGTACCCGGACAGGTTTTTCTTGGCTACACCTTC
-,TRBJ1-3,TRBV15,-,CATSSSDRPRNTIYF,TGTGCCACCAGCTCCTCCGACAGACCTCGAAACACCATATATTTT
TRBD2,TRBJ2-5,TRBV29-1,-,CSAQREFQETQYF,TGCAGCGCCCAGCGGGAATTTCAAGAGACCCAGTACTTC
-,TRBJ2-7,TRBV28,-,CASSGSFAYEQYF,TGTGCCAGCAGTGGCAGTTTTGCCTACGAGCAGTACTTC
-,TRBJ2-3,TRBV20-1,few,CSRRDTDTQYF,TGCAGTCGCAGAGACACAGATACGCAGTATTTT
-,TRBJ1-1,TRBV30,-,CAWSGSNTGANTEAFF,TGTGCCTGGAGTGGTTCGAACACGGGGGCGAACACTGAAGCTTTCTTT
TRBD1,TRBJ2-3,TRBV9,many,CASSVRQGPDTQYF,TGTGCCAGCAGCGTCCGACAGGGCCCAGATACGCAGTATTTT
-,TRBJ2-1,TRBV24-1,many,CATSGTDFNEQFF,TGTGCCACCAGTGGGACAGACTTCAATGAGCAGTTCTTC
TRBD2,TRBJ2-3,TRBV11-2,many,CASSSYPKRGSRTDTQYF,TGTGCCAGCAGCTCTTACCCCAAGCGGGGGTCACGCACAGATACGCAGTATTTT
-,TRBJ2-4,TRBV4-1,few,CASSPGLGAKNIQYF,TGCGCCAGCAGCCCAGGACTTGGGGCCAAAAACATTCAGTACTTC
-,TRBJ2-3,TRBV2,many,CASSGLGFSTDTQYF,TGTGCCAGCAGTGGGCTGGGTTTTAGCACAGATACGCAGTATTTT
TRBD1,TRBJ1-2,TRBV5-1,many,CASSLEGQPFYGYTF,TGCGCCAGCAGCTTGGAGGGACAGCCTTTTTATGGCTACACCTTC
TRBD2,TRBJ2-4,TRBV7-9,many,CASSSLTSGLNIQYF,TGTGCCAGCAGTTCGCTGACTAGCGGATTAAACATTCAGTACTTC
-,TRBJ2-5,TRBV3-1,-,CASSHPGETQYF,TGTGCCAGCAGCCATCCCGGGGAGACCCAGTACTTC
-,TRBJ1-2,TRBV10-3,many,CAISEKRRTRSLYGYTF,TGTGCCATCAGTGAAAAAAGGCGGACCCGCTCCCTTTATGGCTACACCTTC
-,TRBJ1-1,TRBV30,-,CAWSPGLENTEAFF,TGTGCCTGGAGTCCGGGACTTGAGAACACTGAAGCTTTCTTT
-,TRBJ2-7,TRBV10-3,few,CAMADAAGAGEQYF,TGTGCCATGGCGGACGCGGCAGGCGCCGGCGAGCAGTACTTC